Listed below are T cell receptor beta chains from one sample, sequenced in a study of blood T cell repertoires in COVID-19. The assay was immunoSEQ multiplex PCR, and TCRdb's table has in-frame clones only and misses some. The sample lists roughly 320,000 clones, over 90% occurring once. The source material was PBMCs or T cells enriched from blood (not recorded which). These receptors were obtained from a woman aged 25 to 39 who had been exposed to COVID-19. Each CDR3 is given with its conserved first and last residue. D genes are given only for firm matches. Rows may omit the clone size; those that give it use once, few, many or a size class.

v_gene	j_gene	d_gene	abundance	CDR3nt	CDR3aa
TRBV11-1	TRBJ2-6	-	-	TGTGCCAGCAGCTTATCCTCTAGCTCTGGGGCCAACGTCCTGACTTTC	CASSLSSSSGANVLTF
TRBV6-1	TRBJ1-6	-	-	TGTGCCAGCAGTGAATTGCAGGGCTCGGATTCACCCCTCCACTTT	CASSELQGSDSPLHF
TRBV4-2	TRBJ1-1	TRBD1	few	TGTGCCAGCAGCCAACACCAGGGGGCTTTGAGCACTGAAGCTTTCTTT	CASSQHQGALSTEAFF
TRBV11-1	TRBJ1-2	-	-	TGTGCCAGCGGCGGGACGGCGAACTATGGCTACACCTTC	CASGGTANYGYTF
TRBV4-3	TRBJ2-5	TRBD2	-	TGCGCCAGCAGCCCATTAGCGGGGGGAATACAAGAGACCCAGTACTTC	CASSPLAGGIQETQYF
TRBV12-3/TRBV12-4	TRBJ1-2	-	-	TGTGCCAGCAGTTTATTTGGGAGCTATGGCTACACCTTC	CASSLFGSYGYTF
TRBV5-1	TRBJ2-7	-	-	TGCGCCAGCAGGGCGGGGAACGAGCAGTACTTC	CASRAGNEQYF
TRBV2	TRBJ2-6	-	-	TGTGCCAGCCTCGGGGAAGTGGGGGCCAACGTCCTGACTTTC	CASLGEVGANVLTF
TRBV2	TRBJ1-1	-	-	TGTGCCAGCATTAACAGTATGAACACTGAAGCTTTCTTT	CASINSMNTEAFF
TRBV6-6	TRBJ1-1	-	-	TGTGCCAGCAGTCCCGTGGCAGTGAACACTGAAGCTTTCTTT	CASSPVAVNTEAFF
TRBV5-1	TRBJ1-6	TRBD1	-	TGCGCCAGCAGACCCGGGACAGCGGATTCACCCCTCCACTTT	CASRPGTADSPLHF
TRBV9	TRBJ1-2	TRBD1	few	TGTGCCAGCAGCGTAGGGTTGCGGGACAGGGTAGATCCCTATGGCTACACCTTC	CASSVGLRDRVDPYGYTF
TRBV7-2	TRBJ1-5	TRBD1	-	TGTGCCAGCAGCCTTGTCGCAGGGGGCCAGCCCCAGCATTTT	CASSLVAGGQPQHF
TRBV12-3/TRBV12-4	TRBJ1-4	-	-	TGTGCCAGCAGTACGGGGTCCAATGAAAAACTGTTTTTT	CASSTGSNEKLFF
TRBV11-3	TRBJ2-1	-	-	TGTGCCAGCAGTTTAAATCTTCCGGGGGTAACTAACAATGAGCAGTTCTTC	CASSLNLPGVTNNEQFF
TRBV19	TRBJ1-2	-	once	TGTGCCAGTACCCAATGGTGGGGGGGTGAGAATTATGGCTACACCTTC	CASTQWWGGENYGYTF
TRBV4-1	TRBJ2-1	-	-	TGCGCCAGCAGCCAAGTCTCGGGTTACTCCAATGAGCAGTTCTTC	CASSQVSGYSNEQFF
TRBV27	TRBJ1-1	-	-	TGTGCCAGCAGTTTGGGGTCAGGGGCTGTGAACACTGAAGCTTTCTTT	CASSLGSGAVNTEAFF
TRBV4-1	TRBJ1-2	-	-	TGCGCCAGCAGCCAATACCTTACAGGAACCCCTTATGAAGGCTACACCTTC	CASSQYLTGTPYEGYTF
TRBV19	TRBJ1-2	-	-	TGTGCCAGCCAAGGGGGTATGAACTATGGCTACACCTTC	CASQGGMNYGYTF
TRBV19	TRBJ1-5	-	-	TGTGCCAGTAAATACAGGGCGGGCAATCAGCCCCAGCATTTT	CASKYRAGNQPQHF
TRBV10-3	TRBJ1-3	-	-	TGTGCCATCCGGGAACTACAAAACACCATATATTTT	CAIRELQNTIYF
TRBV3-1/TRBV3-2	TRBJ1-2	TRBD1	-	TGTGCCAGCAGGAGACAGGGAGCCTATGGCTACACCTTC	CASRRQGAYGYTF
TRBV2	TRBJ1-5	TRBD1	-	TGTGCCAGCAGCGAAGACAGGGGAAACAATCAGCCCCAGCATTTT	CASSEDRGNNQPQHF
TRBV4-3	TRBJ2-7	TRBD2	-	TGCGCCAGCAGCCACCGGACTAGCTTAACCGAGCAGTACTTC	CASSHRTSLTEQYF
TRBV11-2	TRBJ2-3	-	-	TGTGCCAGCAGCTTAATTGCTGCTAGCTTGTCAGATACGCAGTATTTT	CASSLIAASLSDTQYF
TRBV6-2/TRBV6-3	TRBJ1-1	-	few	TGTGCCAGCAGTTACTCCCAGGGCTGGCGAGCTTTCTTT	CASSYSQGWRAFF
TRBV27	TRBJ2-7	TRBD2	-	TGTGCCAGCAGTTCGGCTAGCGGAGGACGGTACTTC	CASSSASGGRYF
TRBV9	TRBJ2-3	-	-	TGTGCCAGCAGCTTGGACAGTAACACAGATACGCAGTATTTT	CASSLDSNTDTQYF
TRBV12-3/TRBV12-4	TRBJ2-2	-	-	TGTGCCAGCATCCTACGGACCGGGGAGCTGTTTTTT	CASILRTGELFF
TRBV14	TRBJ2-5	-	-	TGTGCCAGCAGCCAAGCTTTGGGGGGTCAAGAGACCCAGTACTTC	CASSQALGGQETQYF
TRBV19	TRBJ1-2	TRBD1	-	TGTGCCAGTAGCCCACAGGGGTACTATGGCTACACCTTC	CASSPQGYYGYTF
TRBV6-5	TRBJ1-6	-	few	TGTGCCAGCAGTTACGACACAGGGAGTAATTCACCCCTCCACTTT	CASSYDTGSNSPLHF
TRBV5-6	TRBJ2-1	TRBD2	-	TGTGCCAGCAGCACTAGCGGGGGCCTCCACAATGAGCAGTTCTTC	CASSTSGGLHNEQFF
TRBV9	TRBJ2-1	TRBD2	-	TGTGCCAGCAGCGTAGGTGGGACTAGCAAAAACAATGAGCAGTTCTTC	CASSVGGTSKNNEQFF
TRBV10-3	TRBJ2-7	TRBD2	-	TGTGCCATCAGTGAAGGTAGCGGGGGGCCCTACGAGCAGTACTTC	CAISEGSGGPYEQYF
TRBV30	TRBJ2-3	-	-	TGTGCCTGGAGTAGGGGGCTAGCGACAGATACGCAGTATTTT	CAWSRGLATDTQYF
TRBV2	TRBJ2-2	-	-	TGTGCCAGCAGCCCGAGTTGGGGGCGGGACACCGGGGAGCTGTTTTTT	CASSPSWGRDTGELFF
TRBV6-5	TRBJ1-4	TRBD1	-	TGTGCCAGCACCGACCTACAGGGGGCAGGTGAAAAACTGTTTTTT	CASTDLQGAGEKLFF
TRBV20-1	TRBJ1-5	-	-	TGCAGTGCTAGTTCCGGGAAGTATAGCAATCAGCCCCAGCATTTT	CSASSGKYSNQPQHF
TRBV21-1	TRBJ2-3	-	-	TGTGCCAGCAGCAAAGAGGTCCCACCACAGGGGTCTTGCACAGATACGCAGTATTTT	CASSKEVPPQGSCTDTQYF
TRBV4-3	TRBJ2-7	-	-	TGCGCCAGCAGCCAAGGGGCCAGGAAACCCTACGAGCAGTACTTC	CASSQGARKPYEQYF
TRBV3-1/TRBV3-2	TRBJ1-1	-	-	TGTGCCAGCAGCCCGGGGTGGGAGAACACTGAAGCTTTCTTT	CASSPGWENTEAFF
TRBV4-3	TRBJ2-1	-	-	TGCGCCAGCAGCCAAGAAACCCCGGATGAGCAGTTCTTC	CASSQETPDEQFF
TRBV27	TRBJ1-2	TRBD1	-	TGTGCCAGCAGTCGATATAGTTTCTTAGGGGGCGCGAATGGCTACACCTTC	CASSRYSFLGGANGYTF
TRBV19	TRBJ1-2	TRBD1	-	TGTGCCAGTAGTACAAGACAGGGAAGGGGCTACACCTTC	CASSTRQGRGYTF
TRBV6-5	TRBJ2-7	-	once	TGTGCCAGCAGACCCTACAGGGAGCCCGCCTACGAGCAGTACTTC	CASRPYREPAYEQYF
TRBV5-1	TRBJ2-5	TRBD1	few	TGCGCCAGCAGCTTGGGGTCGACAGGGTATTCGGAGACCCAGTACTTC	CASSLGSTGYSETQYF
TRBV11-3	TRBJ1-1	-	-	TGTGCCAGCAGCTTAAAGAGGAACACTGAAGCTTTCTTT	CASSLKRNTEAFF
TRBV29-1	TRBJ1-2	TRBD1	once	TGCAGCGTTGCAAGGGACAGGGTAGGAGGCTACACCTTC	CSVARDRVGGYTF
TRBV5-4	TRBJ1-1	-	-	TGTGCCAGCAGCTTTGGACACCTCACTGAAGCTTTCTTT	CASSFGHLTEAFF
TRBV3-1/TRBV3-2	TRBJ2-7	-	-	TGTGCCAGCAGCGGCGGAAACCAGGGAAGCTCCTACGAGCAGTACTTC	CASSGGNQGSSYEQYF
TRBV27	TRBJ1-6	-	-	TGTGCCAGCAGTTTGGGCAGAAATTCACCCCTCCACTTT	CASSLGRNSPLHF